These 12 T cell receptor beta chains share one sample of origin, sequenced in a study of a mutant IDH1 vaccine in newly diagnosed glioma. Regarding time point: week 35, safety follow-up. The investigators gave 300 ug of mutant IDH1 20-mer peptide in each vaccine dose, together with topical imiquimod. TCRdb keeps only in-frame clones here, not all; method: immunoSEQ multiplex PCR. The table shows 40,000 to 50,000 clones, with 80% to 90% occurring only once. Antigens of these TCRs are unknown. The sequences come from PBMCs, collected from a glioma patient whose treatment included an IDH1 peptide vaccine. The receptors derive from a man between 40 and 49 years old with glioma.

The V and J genes are TRBV11-2 and TRBJ2-3; 9 bases fit TRBD1. V gave up 4 bases and J gave up 1 base; unmatched junction bases: 3. The V gene's germline CDR1 is SGHAT and CDR2 FQNNGV. This CDR3 has 15 residues. CDR3 sequence reads: CASSYRTGGTDTQYF. The CDR3 nucleotides are TGTGCCAGCAGCTACCGGACAGGGGGCACAGATACGCAGTATTTT. Full variable domain (outside the CDR3, taken from reference TRBV11-2 and TRBJ2-3): EAGVAQSPRYKIIEKRQSVAFWCNPISGHATLYWYQQILGQGPKLLIQFQNNGVVDDSQLPKDRFSAERLKGVDSTLKIQPAKLEDSAVYLCASSYRTGGTDTQYFGPGTRLTVL.

Worth noting for this clone: Other DNA sequences in the sample encode the same CDR3. The rearrangement joins TRBV7-9 to TRBJ1-1; no clear D gene. The length of the CDR3 is 12 residues. CDR1 and CDR2 (germline): SEHNR, FQNEAQ (reference sequence). Trimming removed 1 base at V and 8 bases at J, with 8 bases between. This CDR3 is CASSLGTAEAFF. The CDR3 DNA is TGTGCCAGCAGCTTAGGTACTGCAGAAGCTTTCTTT.

This CDR3 is CASSPNGQRQYV. CDR3 bases: TGTGCCAGCAGCCCTAACGGCCAGCGGCAGTACGTC. The rearrangement joins TRBV2 to TRBJ2-7; D not resolved. The CDR3 loop spans 12 amino acids. Germline values: CDR1 SNHLY, CDR2 FYNNEI. V lost 6 bases, J lost 9 bases, and 15 bases lay in between.

The rearrangement joins TRBV11-2 to TRBJ2-1; 10 nucleotides align to TRBD2. CDR1 and CDR2 (germline): SGHAT, FQNNGV. The V and J ends lost 3 bases and 7 bases, in that order; junction bases with no gene match: 6. The CDR3 is 15 amino acids. As DNA, the CDR3 is TGTGCCAGCAGCTTGCTAGCGGGGGCCGCTAATGAGCAGTTCTTC. Its translation: CASSLLAGAANEQFF.

The rearrangement joins TRBV28 to TRBJ2-1; unclear D gene. From germline, CDR1 is MDHEN and CDR2 SYDVKM. The CDR3 covers 12 residues. Trimming left V 5 bases short and J 4 bases short, with 6 bases between. CDR3: CASSTQYNEQFF. The CDR3 nucleotides read TGTGCCAGCAGTACCCAGTACAATGAGCAGTTCTTC.

The CDR3 DNA sequence: TGTGCCAGCAGCCAACCGCCCCCCGGGGCAACGAGCTCCTACGAGCAGTACGTC. This gives the protein CASSQPPPGATSSYEQYV. The J gene is TRBJ2-7, the V gene TRBV14; TRBD1 or TRBD2 may be the D gene (5 bases each). V gave up 2 bases and J gave up 0 bases, with 20 bases separating them. This CDR3 comprises 18 residues. CDR1 and CDR2 (germline): SGHDN, FVKESK.

The chain couples TRBV30 to TRBJ2-1, with D uncertain. This CDR3 spans 12 amino acids. V was clipped by 3 bases and J by 10 bases, with 13 bases between them. Per the germline V gene, CDR1 is GTSNPN and CDR2 is SVGIG (reference sequence). The CDR3 protein is CAWSPNYGEQFF. The CDR3 nucleotides read TGTGCCTGGAGCCCCAACTACGGGGAGCAGTTCTTC.

The V call is TRBV7-9, the J call TRBJ2-7; 15 bases agree with TRBD2. Trimming took 2 bases from V and 3 from J; bases not matched to a gene: 8. The CDR3 sequence is 18 residues long. CDR1 is SEHNR and CDR2 is FQNEAQ in the germline V gene (reference sequence). This chain's CDR3 is CASSLPGTSGRTLYEQYF. CDR3 DNA: TGTGCCAGCAGCTTACCCGGGACTAGCGGGAGGACCCTCTACGAGCAGTACTTC.

The chain joins TRBV6-5 to TRBJ2-5, with D possibly matching TRBD2 (7 bases). This CDR3 region has 14 residues. The germline gives CDR1 MNHEY, CDR2 SVGAGI. The V end was cut by 4 bases, the J end by 4 bases, with 13 bases between. CDR3 region: CASSFRGGGETQYF. CDR3 coding DNA: TGTGCCAGCAGTTTTAGGGGGGGAGGAGAGACCCAGTACTTC.

This clone was seen once. This chain uses TRBV18 with TRBJ2-7, with TRBD1 matching 7 bases. The junction had 10 bases not matched to a gene; V was cut back by 3 bases and J by 2 bases. The CDR3 loop spans 16 amino acids. CDR1 and CDR2 from the germline V gene are KGHSH and LQKENI. The CDR3 region is CASSPYRDSLTYEQYF. In nucleotides, the CDR3 is TGTGCCAGCTCACCTTACCGGGACAGTCTCACCTACGAGCAGTACTTC.

The rearrangement links TRBV7-9 to TRBJ2-2; D is possibly TRBD2 (6 bases). V was clipped by 4 bases and J by 10 bases, with 13 bases between them. The length of the CDR3 is 13 residues. Germline CDR1 reads SEHNR; CDR2 reads FQNEAQ (reference sequence). The CDR3 sequence is CASSSRRGQELFF. The DNA of the CDR3 is TGTGCCAGCAGCTCCCGGAGGGGCCAGGAGCTGTTTTTT.

V is TRBV5-1 and J is TRBJ2-3; 7 bases agree with TRBD1. The germline V gene encodes CDR1 SGHRS and CDR2 YFSETQ. The CDR3 sequence is 14 residues long. V lost 7 bases, J lost 7 bases, and 12 bases stayed unmatched. The CDR3 DNA reads TGCGCCAGCTCTCTGGGACAGAGCAGTTATACGCAGTATTTT. Protein: CASSLGQSSYTQYF.